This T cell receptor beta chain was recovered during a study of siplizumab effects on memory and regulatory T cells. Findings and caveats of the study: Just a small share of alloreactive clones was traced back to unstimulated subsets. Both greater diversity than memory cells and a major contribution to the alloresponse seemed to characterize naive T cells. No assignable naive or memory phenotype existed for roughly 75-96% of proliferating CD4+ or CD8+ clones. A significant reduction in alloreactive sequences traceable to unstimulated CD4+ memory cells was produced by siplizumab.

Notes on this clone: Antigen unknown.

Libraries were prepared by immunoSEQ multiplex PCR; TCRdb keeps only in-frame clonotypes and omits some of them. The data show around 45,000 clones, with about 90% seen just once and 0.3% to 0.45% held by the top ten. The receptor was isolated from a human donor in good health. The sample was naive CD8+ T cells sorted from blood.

This chain's CDR3 is CASSFQGGYEQYF. DNA of the CDR3: TGTGCCAGCAGCTTCCAGGGCGGCTACGAGCAGTACTTC. The rearrangement joins TRBV5-4 to TRBJ2-7; perhaps TRBD1 as D (5 bases). Looked up from germline, CDR1 is SGHNT and CDR2 is YYREEE (reference sequence). This CDR3 has 13 amino acids. V was pared by 2 bases and J by 3 bases, with 9 bases between.